This TCR beta chain was captured by sequencing in a study of OX40 agonist ivuxolimab in advanced cancers. The CDR3 runs to 13 residues. Germline V lookup: CDR1 LNHDA, CDR2 SQIVND (reference sequence). Trimming cost V 9 bases and J 5 bases; bases outside gene matches: 8. Repertoires were generated with immunoSEQ multiplex PCR, while TCRdb's copy carries only in-frame clones and drops some. The sample lists around 15,000 clones, approximately 86% occurring once. The chain joins TRBV19 to TRBJ2-5; the match to TRBD2 covers 8 bases. This receptor was obtained from an adult with an advanced solid tumor such as melanoma, head and neck, liver or kidney cancer. The sequences come from CD4+ or CD8+ T cells sorted from blood, collected in a trial of the OX40 agonist ivuxolimab. The CDR3 region is CASQREPGETQYF. CDR3 sequence (DNA): TGTGCCAGCCAGCGGGAGCCGGGGGAGACCCAGTACTTC. Complete variable domain (other parts from reference TRBV19 and TRBJ2-5): DGGITQSPKYLFRKEGQNVTLSCEQNLNHDAMYWYRQDPGQGLRLIYYSQIVNDFQKGDIAEGYSVSREKKESFPLTVTSAQKNPTAFYLCASQREPGETQYFGPGTRLLVL.